The clone carrying this TCR beta chain counts as medium-sized (0.01 to 0.1%). This sample was included in a study of technical replicates of blood from a few donors. There are 17 residues in the CDR3. V shed 0 bases, J shed 3 bases, and the junction held 9 bases outside the gene matches. Germline V gene sequence: CDR1 MNHNS, CDR2 SASEGT. Some clones are missing from TCRdb's copy, which holds only in-frame ones; the method was immunoSEQ multiplex PCR. The data contain 70,000 to 85,000 clones, 92% of them singletons. The clonotype comes from a human donor in good health. Specimen: T cells isolated from PBMCs. The chain couples TRBV6-1 to TRBJ2-7; 9 nucleotides line up with TRBD1. Written as DNA, the CDR3 is TGTGCCAGCAGTGAAGCGAGGGGGGGGACAGGGCTCTACGAGCAGTACTTC. Translating it yields CASSEARGGTGLYEQYF.